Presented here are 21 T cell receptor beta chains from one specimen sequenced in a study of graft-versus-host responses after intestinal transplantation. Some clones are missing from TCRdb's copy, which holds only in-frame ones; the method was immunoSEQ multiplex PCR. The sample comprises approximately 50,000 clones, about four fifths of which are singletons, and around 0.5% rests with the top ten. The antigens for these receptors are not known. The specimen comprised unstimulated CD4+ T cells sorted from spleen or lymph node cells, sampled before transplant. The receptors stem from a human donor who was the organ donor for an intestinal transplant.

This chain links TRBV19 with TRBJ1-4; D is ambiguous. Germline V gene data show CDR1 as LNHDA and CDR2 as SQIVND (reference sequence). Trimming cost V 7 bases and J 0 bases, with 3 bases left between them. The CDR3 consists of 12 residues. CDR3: CASTATNEKLFF. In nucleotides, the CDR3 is TGTGCCAGTACAGCAACTAATGAAAAACTGTTTTTT.

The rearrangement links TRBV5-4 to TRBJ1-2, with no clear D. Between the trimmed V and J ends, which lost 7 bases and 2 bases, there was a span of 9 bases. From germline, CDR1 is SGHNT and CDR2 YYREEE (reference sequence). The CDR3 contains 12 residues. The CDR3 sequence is CASRGPNYGYTF. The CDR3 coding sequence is TGTGCCAGCCGGGGTCCGAACTATGGCTACACCTTC.

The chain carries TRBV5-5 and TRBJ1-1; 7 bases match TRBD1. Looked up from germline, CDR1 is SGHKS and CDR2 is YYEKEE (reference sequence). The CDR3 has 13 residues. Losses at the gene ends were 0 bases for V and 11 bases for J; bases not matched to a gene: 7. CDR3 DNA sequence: TGTGCCAGCAGCTTGGCAGGGGGAGGAGGGGCTTTCTTT. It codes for CASSLAGGGGAFF.

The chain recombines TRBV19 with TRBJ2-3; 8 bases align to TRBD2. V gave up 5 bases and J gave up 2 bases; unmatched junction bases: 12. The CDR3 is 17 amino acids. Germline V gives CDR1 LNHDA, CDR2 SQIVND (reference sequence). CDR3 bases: TGTGCCAGTAGTCCCCGCTGGCGGGGGGACACCACAGATACGCAGTATTTT. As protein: CASSPRWRGDTTDTQYF. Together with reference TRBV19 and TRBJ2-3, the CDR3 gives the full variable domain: DGGITQSPKYLFRKEGQNVTLSCEQNLNHDAMYWYRQDPGQGLRLIYYSQIVNDFQKGDIAEGYSVSREKKESFPLTVTSAQKNPTAFYLCASSPRWRGDTTDTQYFGPGTRLTVL.

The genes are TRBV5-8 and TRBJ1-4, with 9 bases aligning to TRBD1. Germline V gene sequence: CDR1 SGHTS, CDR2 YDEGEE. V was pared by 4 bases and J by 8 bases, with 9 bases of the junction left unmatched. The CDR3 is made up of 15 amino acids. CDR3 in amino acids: CASSIPGTGFEKLFF. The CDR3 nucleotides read TGTGCCAGCAGCATCCCCGGGACAGGGTTCGAAAAACTGTTTTTT.

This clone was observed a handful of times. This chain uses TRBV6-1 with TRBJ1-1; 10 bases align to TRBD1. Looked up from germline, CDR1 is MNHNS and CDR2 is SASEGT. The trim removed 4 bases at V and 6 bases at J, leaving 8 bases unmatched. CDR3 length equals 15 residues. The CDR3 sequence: CASSATGGARAEAFF. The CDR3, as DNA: TGTGCCAGCAGTGCGACAGGGGGCGCGAGGGCTGAAGCTTTCTTT.

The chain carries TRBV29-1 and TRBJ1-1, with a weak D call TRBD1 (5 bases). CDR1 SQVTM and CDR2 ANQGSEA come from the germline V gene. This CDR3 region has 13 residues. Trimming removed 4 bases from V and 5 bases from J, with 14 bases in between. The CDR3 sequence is CSVGVGRRTEAFF. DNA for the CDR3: TGCAGCGTTGGCGTGGGGCGGCGGACTGAAGCTTTCTTT.

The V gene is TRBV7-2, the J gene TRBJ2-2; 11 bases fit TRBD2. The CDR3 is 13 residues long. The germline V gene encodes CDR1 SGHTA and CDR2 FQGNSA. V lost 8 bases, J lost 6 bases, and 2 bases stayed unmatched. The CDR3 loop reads CASLSGGAGELFF. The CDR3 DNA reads TGTGCCAGCCTTAGCGGGGGGGCCGGGGAGCTGTTTTTT. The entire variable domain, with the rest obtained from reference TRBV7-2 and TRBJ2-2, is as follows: GAGVSQSPSNKVTEKGKDVELRCDPISGHTALYWYRQSLGQGLEFLIYFQGNSAPDKSGLPSDRFSAERTGGSVSTLTIQRTQQEDSAVYLCASLSGGAGELFFGEGSRLTVL.

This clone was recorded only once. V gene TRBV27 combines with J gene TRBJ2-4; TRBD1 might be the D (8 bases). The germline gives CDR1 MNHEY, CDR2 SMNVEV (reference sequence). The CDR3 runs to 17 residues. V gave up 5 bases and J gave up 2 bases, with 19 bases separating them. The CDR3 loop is CASSKNRGGGTKNIQYF. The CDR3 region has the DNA TGTGCCAGCAGTAAAAACAGGGGGGGAGGAACCAAAAACATTCAGTACTTC.

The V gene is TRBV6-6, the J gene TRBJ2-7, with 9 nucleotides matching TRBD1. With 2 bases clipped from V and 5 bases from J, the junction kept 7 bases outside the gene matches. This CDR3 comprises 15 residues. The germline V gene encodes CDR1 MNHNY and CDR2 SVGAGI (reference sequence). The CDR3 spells CASSYPGTGIHEQYF. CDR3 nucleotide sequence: TGTGCCAGCAGTTACCCCGGGACAGGGATCCACGAGCAGTACTTC.

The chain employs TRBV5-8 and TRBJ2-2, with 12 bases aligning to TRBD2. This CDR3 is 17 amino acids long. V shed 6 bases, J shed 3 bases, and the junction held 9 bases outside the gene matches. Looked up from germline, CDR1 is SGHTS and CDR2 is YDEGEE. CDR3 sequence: CASNRGLAGSYTGELFF. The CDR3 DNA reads TGTGCCAGCAACAGAGGACTAGCGGGGTCTTACACCGGGGAGCTGTTTTTT.

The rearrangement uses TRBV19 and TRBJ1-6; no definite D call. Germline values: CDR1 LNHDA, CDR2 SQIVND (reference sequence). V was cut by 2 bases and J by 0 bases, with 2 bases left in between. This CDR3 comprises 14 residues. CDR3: CASSIHSYNSPLHF. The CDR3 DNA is TGTGCCAGTAGTATACACTCCTATAATTCACCCCTCCACTTT.

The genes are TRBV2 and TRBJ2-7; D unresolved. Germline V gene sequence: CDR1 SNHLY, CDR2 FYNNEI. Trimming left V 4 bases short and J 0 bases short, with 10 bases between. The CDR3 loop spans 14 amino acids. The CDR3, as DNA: TGTGCCAGCAGTGCTGAGTCCCACTCCTACGAGCAGTACTTC. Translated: CASSAESHSYEQYF.

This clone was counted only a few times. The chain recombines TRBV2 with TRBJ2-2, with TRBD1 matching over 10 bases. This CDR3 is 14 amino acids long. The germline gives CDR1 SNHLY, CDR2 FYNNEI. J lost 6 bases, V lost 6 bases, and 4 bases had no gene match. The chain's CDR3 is CASRRQGAAGELFF. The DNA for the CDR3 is TGTGCCAGCAGGAGACAGGGGGCGGCCGGGGAGCTGTTTTTT.

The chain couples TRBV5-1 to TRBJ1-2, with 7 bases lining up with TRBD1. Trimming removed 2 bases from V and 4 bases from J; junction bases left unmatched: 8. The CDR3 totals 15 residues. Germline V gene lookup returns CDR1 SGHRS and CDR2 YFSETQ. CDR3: CASSFGPGQPYGYTF. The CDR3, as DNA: TGCGCCAGCAGCTTCGGCCCGGGACAGCCCTATGGCTACACCTTC. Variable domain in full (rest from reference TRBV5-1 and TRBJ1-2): KAGVTQTPRYLIKTRGQQVTLSCSPISGHRSVSWYQQTPGQGLQFLFEYFSETQRNKGNFPGRFSGRQFSNSRSEMNVSTLELGDSALYLCASSFGPGQPYGYTFGSGTRLTVV.

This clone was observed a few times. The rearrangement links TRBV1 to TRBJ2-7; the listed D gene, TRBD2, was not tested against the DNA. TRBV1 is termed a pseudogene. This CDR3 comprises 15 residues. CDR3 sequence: CTSSQGGLAGHEQYF. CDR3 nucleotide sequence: TGCACCAGCAGCCAAGGGGGACTAGCGGGCCACGAGCAGTACTTC.

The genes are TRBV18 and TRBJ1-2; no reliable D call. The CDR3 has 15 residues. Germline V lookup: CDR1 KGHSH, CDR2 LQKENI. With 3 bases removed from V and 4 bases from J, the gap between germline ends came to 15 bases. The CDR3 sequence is CASSPTSSLLYGYTF. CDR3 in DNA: TGTGCCAGCTCACCCACCTCAAGTCTCCTCTATGGCTACACCTTC.

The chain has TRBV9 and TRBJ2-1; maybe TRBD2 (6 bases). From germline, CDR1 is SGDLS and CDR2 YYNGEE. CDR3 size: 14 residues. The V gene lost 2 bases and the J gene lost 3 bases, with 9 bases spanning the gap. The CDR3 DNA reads TGTGCCAGCAGCGTGAGAGCGGGCTACAATGAGCAGTTCTTC. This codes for CASSVRAGYNEQFF.

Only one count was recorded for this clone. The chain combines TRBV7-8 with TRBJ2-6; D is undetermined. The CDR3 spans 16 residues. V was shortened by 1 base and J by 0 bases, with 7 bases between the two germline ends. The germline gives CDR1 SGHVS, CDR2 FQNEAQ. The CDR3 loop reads CASSLVGFSGANVLTF. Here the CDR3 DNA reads TGTGCCAGCAGCTTAGTGGGGTTCTCTGGGGCCAACGTCCTGACTTTC.

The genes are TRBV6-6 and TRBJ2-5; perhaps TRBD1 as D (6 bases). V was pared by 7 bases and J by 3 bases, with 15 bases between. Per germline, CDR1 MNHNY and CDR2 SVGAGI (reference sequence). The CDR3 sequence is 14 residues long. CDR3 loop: CASTIRQVEETQYF. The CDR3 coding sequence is TGTGCCAGCACCATCCGACAGGTCGAAGAGACCCAGTACTTC.

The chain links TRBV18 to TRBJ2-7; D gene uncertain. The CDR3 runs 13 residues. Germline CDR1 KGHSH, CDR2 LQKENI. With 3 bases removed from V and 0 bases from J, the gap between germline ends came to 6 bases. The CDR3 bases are TGTGCCAGCTCACCCGCCATCTCCTACGAGCAGTACTTC. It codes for CASSPAISYEQYF.